Below are 15 T cell receptor beta chains sequenced from a single sample in a study of cytomegalovirus exposure and HLA in healthy donors. 13 Jbeta primers and 60 Vbeta primers were used for the PCR. Produced via immunoSEQ multiplex PCR; TCRdb's table is partial and in-frame only. Among some 200,000 clones listed, over 75% were seen once. Sequenced material: PBMCs. These receptors were obtained from a woman aged 25-40 years in good health and CMV-seronegative.

The chain recombines TRBV9 with TRBJ2-1, with D perhaps matching TRBD2 (5 bases). The V end was cut by 0 bases, the J end by 6 bases, with 13 bases between. Looked up from germline, CDR1 is SGDLS and CDR2 is YYNGEE. This CDR3 is 15 amino acids long. The CDR3 loop reads CASSVAAYGGNEQFF. The CDR3, as DNA: TGTGCCAGCAGCGTAGCCGCCTATGGAGGCAATGAGCAGTTCTTC.

The chain has TRBV7-9 and TRBJ1-5, with 7 nucleotides matching TRBD1. V was clipped by 5 bases and J by 3 bases; unmatched bases: 4. The CDR3 is 14 residues long. From germline, CDR1 is SEHNR and CDR2 FQNEAQ (reference sequence). The CDR3: CASSQTGFNQPQHF. Written as DNA, the CDR3 is TGTGCCAGCAGCCAGACAGGGTTCAATCAGCCCCAGCATTTT.

CDR3 loop: CASSNIRRQGMNTEAFF. The DNA for the CDR3 is TGCGCCAGCAGCAATATACGGCGACAGGGAATGAACACTGAAGCTTTCTTT. The J gene is TRBJ1-1, the V gene TRBV5-1; 7 nucleotides agree with TRBD1. Germline values: CDR1 SGHRS, CDR2 YFSETQ. The CDR3 contains 17 residues. J was trimmed by 0 bases and V by 4 bases; bases with no gene match: 12.

The chain combines TRBV4-2 with TRBJ2-5; unclear D gene. CDR1 LGHNA and CDR2 YNFKEQ come from the germline V gene. Deletions cut 1 base from V and 2 bases from J, with 11 bases between. The CDR3 covers 15 residues. The DNA of the CDR3 is TGTGCCAGCAGCCAAGTCTCTAGATCACAAGAGACCCAGTACTTC. Translating gives CASSQVSRSQETQYF.

The chain combines TRBV6-6 with TRBJ1-6; 8 nucleotides agree with TRBD1. The CDR3 consists of 15 residues. V was pared by 6 bases and J by 6 bases, with 7 bases of the junction left unmatched. CDR1 MNHNY and CDR2 SVGAGI come from the germline V gene (reference sequence). The CDR3 coding sequence is TGTGCCAGCAGACCGTCAGGGGGCTCTAATTCACCCCTCCACTTT. Translation gives CASRPSGGSNSPLHF.

The chain couples TRBV5-1 to TRBJ2-7, with D unresolved. V gave up 0 bases and J gave up 3 bases, with 7 bases separating them. This CDR3 is 13 amino acids long. CDR1 and CDR2 from the germline V gene are SGHRS and YFSETQ. The CDR3 nucleotides read TGCGCCAGCAGCTTGGACTATAACTACGAGCAGTACTTC. Its protein product is CASSLDYNYEQYF.

The V gene is TRBV29-1, the J gene TRBJ2-1; tentatively, D is TRBD2 (5 bases). Germline lookup yields CDR1 SQVTM and CDR2 ANQGSEA. The ends were cut back, 0 bases at V and 3 bases at J, with 9 bases in the middle. This CDR3 comprises 14 residues. The CDR3 region is CSVEDRENYNEQFF. The DNA of the CDR3 is TGCAGCGTTGAAGATCGGGAAAACTACAATGAGCAGTTCTTC.

In DNA form, the CDR3 reads TGTGCCAGCAGTCCCCAGGGGTATGGTGAAGCTTTCTTT. Amino acids: CASSPQGYGEAFF. The chain carries TRBV6-1 and TRBJ1-1, with D possibly matching TRBD1 (6 bases). V lost 5 bases and J lost 7, with 14 bases in between. The germline CDR1 and CDR2 sequences are MNHNS and SASEGT. CDR3 length equals 13 residues.

This clone was seen only once. This chain uses TRBV23-1 with TRBJ2-2, with D possibly being TRBD1 (7 bases). TRBV23-1 has ORF status, its function being uncertain. The CDR3 is made up of 15 amino acids. V lost 6 bases to trimming and J lost 2 bases, with 13 bases between them. This CDR3 is CASRPRDSNTGELFF. As DNA, the CDR3 is TGCGCCAGCAGGCCGCGGGACAGTAACACCGGGGAGCTGTTTTTT.

J is TRBJ2-1 and V is TRBV10-2; D remains unclear. Trimming took off 1 base at V and 7 bases at J, with 8 bases between the two ends. This CDR3 is 13 amino acids long. The germline V gene encodes CDR1 WSHSY and CDR2 SAAADI. CDR3 loop: CASSEFPGNEQFF. CDR3 DNA: TGCGCCAGCAGTGAGTTCCCCGGGAATGAGCAGTTCTTC.

The chain joins TRBV28 to TRBJ2-3; TRBD2 is a possible D gene (6 bases). Trimming took 5 bases from V and 7 from J, leaving 10 bases between them. The CDR3 runs 12 residues. Germline CDR1 is MDHEN and CDR2 is SYDVKM. The CDR3 spells CASSLGLNTQYF. For the CDR3, the DNA is TGTGCCAGCAGTCTGGGACTCAATACGCAGTATTTT.

The chain employs TRBV5-1 and TRBJ2-1; D remains unclear. The CDR3 loop spans 15 amino acids. Germline CDR1 SGHRS, CDR2 YFSETQ. V was clipped by 0 bases and J by 0 bases, with 7 bases between them. Written as DNA, the CDR3 is TGCGCCAGCAGCTTGGCCTCGGGCTCCTACAATGAGCAGTTCTTC. Its protein is CASSLASGSYNEQFF.

The chain carries TRBV5-4 and TRBJ1-1, with D possibly TRBD1 on 5 matching bases. The CDR3 runs to 14 residues. Per germline, CDR1 SGHNT and CDR2 YYREEE (reference sequence). V was shortened by 0 bases and J by 5 bases, with 11 bases between the two germline ends. CDR3 protein: CASSLVRGRTEAFF. The CDR3 DNA sequence: TGTGCCAGCAGCTTGGTTCGGGGGAGGACTGAAGCTTTCTTT.

J is TRBJ2-7 and V is TRBV13; TRBD1 matches at 8 bases. Germline assignment: CDR1 PRHDT and CDR2 FYEKMQ (reference sequence). This CDR3 region has 15 residues. The V gene end was trimmed by 5 bases and the J gene end by 5 bases; junction bases not matched to a gene: 11. CDR3 residues: CASSVDGTGEHEQYF. The CDR3 nucleotides read TGTGCCAGCAGCGTCGATGGGACAGGTGAACACGAGCAGTACTTC.

This clone was counted between two and nine times. The chain carries TRBV5-6 and TRBJ1-4; D perhaps matches TRBD1 (5 bases). V shed 2 bases and J shed 3 bases, with 17 bases lying between them. CDR1 and CDR2 from the germline V gene are SGHDT and YYEEEE. This CDR3 spans 17 amino acids. The CDR3 DNA reads TGTGCCAGCAGCTTTACCAAAGGGGCAATGGCTAATGAAAAACTGTTTTTT. Its protein product is CASSFTKGAMANEKLFF.